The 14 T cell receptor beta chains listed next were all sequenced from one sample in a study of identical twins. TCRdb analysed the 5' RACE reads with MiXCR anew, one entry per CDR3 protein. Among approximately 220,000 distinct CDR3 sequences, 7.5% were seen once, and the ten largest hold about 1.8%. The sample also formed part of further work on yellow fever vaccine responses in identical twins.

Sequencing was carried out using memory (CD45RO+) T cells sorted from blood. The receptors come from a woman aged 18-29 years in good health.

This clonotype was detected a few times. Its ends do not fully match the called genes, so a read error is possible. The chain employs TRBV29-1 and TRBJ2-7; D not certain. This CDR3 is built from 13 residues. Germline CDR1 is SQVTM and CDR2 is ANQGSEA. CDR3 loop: CSVESRPGYEQHF. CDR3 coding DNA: TGCAGCGTTGAGAGCAGACCGGGCTACGAGCAGCACTTC.

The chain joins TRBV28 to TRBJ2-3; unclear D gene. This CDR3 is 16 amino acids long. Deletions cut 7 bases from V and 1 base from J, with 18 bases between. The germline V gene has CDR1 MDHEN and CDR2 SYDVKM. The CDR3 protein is CASTPWGNSGTDTQYF. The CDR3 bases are TGTGCCAGCACCCCCTGGGGTAACTCTGGCACAGATACGCAGTATTTT.

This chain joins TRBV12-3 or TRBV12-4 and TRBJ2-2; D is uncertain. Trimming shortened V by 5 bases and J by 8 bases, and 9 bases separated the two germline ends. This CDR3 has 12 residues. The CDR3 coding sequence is TGTGCCAGCAGTAAACTGAGTGGGGAGCTGTTTTTT. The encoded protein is CASSKLSGELFF.

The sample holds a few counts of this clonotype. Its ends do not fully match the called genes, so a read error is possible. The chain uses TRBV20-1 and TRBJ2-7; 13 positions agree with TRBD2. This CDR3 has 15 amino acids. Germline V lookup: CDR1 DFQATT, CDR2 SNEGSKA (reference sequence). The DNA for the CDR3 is TGCAGTGCTGGTGGGACTAGCGGGATTTCCTACGTGCAGTACTTC. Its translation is CSAGGTSGISYVQYF.

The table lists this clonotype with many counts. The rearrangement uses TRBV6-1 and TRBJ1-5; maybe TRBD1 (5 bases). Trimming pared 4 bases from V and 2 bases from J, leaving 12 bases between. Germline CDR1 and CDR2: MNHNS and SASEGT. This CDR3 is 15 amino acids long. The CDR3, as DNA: TGTGCCAGCAGTGCAGGGAAGGTGGGCAATCAGCCCCAGCATTTT. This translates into CASSAGKVGNQPQHF.

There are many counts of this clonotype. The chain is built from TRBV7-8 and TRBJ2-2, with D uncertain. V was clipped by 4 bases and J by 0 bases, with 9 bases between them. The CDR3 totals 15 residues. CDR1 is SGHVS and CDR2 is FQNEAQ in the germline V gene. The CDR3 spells CASSSRATNTGELFF. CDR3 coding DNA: TGTGCCAGCAGCTCCCGGGCTACGAACACCGGGGAGCTGTTTTTT.

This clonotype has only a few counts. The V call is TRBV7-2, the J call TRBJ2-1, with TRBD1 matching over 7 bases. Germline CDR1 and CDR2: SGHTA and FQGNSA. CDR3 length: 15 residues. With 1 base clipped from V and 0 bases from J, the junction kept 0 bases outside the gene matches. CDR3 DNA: TGTGCCAGCAGCTTAGACAGGGGCTCCTACAATGAGCAGTTCTTC. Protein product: CASSLDRGSYNEQFF.

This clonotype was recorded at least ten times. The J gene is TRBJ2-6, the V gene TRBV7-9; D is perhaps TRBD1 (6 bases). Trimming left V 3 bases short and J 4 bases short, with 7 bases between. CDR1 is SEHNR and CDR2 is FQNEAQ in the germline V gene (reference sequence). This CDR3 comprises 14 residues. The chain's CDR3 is CASSLTGGANVLTF. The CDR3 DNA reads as TGTGCCAGCAGCTTGACAGGAGGGGCCAACGTCCTGACTTTC.

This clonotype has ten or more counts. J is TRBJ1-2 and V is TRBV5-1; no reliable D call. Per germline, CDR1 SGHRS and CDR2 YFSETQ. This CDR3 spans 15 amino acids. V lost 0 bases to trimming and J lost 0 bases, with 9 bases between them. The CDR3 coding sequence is TGCGCCAGCAGCTTGGAGGGCAGAGCTAACTATGGCTACACCTTC. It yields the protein CASSLEGRANYGYTF. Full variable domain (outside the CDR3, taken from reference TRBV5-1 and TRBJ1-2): KAGVTQTPRYLIKTRGQQVTLSCSPISGHRSVSWYQQTPGQGLQFLFEYFSETQRNKGNFPGRFSGRQFSNSRSEMNVSTLELGDSALYLCASSLEGRANYGYTFGSGTRLTVV.

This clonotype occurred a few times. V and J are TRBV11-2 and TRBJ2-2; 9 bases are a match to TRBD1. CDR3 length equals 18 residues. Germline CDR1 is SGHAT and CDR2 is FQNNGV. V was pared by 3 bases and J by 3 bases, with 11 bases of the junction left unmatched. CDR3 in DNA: TGTGCCAGCAGCTTCGGACAGGGGCCTACTACCTACACCGGGGAGCTGTTTTTT. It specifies CASSFGQGPTTYTGELFF.

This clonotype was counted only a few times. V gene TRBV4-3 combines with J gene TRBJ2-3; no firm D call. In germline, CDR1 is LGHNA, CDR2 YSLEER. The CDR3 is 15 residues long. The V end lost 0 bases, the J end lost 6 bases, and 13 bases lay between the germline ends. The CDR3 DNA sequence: TGCGCCAGCAGCCAAGACCCGGGTTATGAGGATACGCAGTATTTT. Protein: CASSQDPGYEDTQYF.

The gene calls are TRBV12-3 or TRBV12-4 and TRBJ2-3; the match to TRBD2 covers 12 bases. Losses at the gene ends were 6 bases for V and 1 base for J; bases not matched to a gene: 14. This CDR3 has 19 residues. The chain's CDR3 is CASRERRLAGGTGTDTQYF. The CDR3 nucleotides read TGTGCCAGCAGGGAACGACGGCTAGCGGGAGGGACTGGCACAGATACGCAGTATTTT.

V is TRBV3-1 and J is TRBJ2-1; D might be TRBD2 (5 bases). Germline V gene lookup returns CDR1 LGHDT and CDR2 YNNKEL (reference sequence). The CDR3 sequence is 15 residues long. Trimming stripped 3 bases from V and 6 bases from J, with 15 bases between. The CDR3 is CASSQVSLLGNEQFF. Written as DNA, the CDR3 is TGTGCCAGCAGCCAGGTTTCCTTACTAGGCAATGAGCAGTTCTTC.

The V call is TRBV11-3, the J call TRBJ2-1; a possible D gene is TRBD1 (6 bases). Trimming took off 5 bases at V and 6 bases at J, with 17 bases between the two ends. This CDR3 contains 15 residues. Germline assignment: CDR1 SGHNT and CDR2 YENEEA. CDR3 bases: TGTGCCAGCAGCCCCGACTGGGGGCAGTCCAATGAGCAGTTCTTC. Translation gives CASSPDWGQSNEQFF.